The present T cell receptor (beta chain) was sequenced within a study of vaccination effects on CD4 cells after COVID-19. Study summary: BNT162b2 vaccine or mRNA-1273 vaccine was given to participants in two doses.

Comments on this clone: No antigen is known for it.

The method was immunoSEQ multiplex PCR; TCRdb's version includes in-frame clones alone and lacks a portion of them. Found here are around 50,000 clones, 50% to 70% of them singletons; the top ten hold roughly 5.1%. Overall study results and limits: Clones of infection and vaccine origin contracted markedly late after vaccination. Common cold coronaviruses were cross-recognized by only 1 of 255 vaccine-induced clones in healthy vaccinees.

Subsequent to a culture period of about ten days, CD4+ T cells were isolated. Having tested negative for nucleocapsid antibodies, the vaccine recipients showed no prior SARS-CoV-2 infection. Sample: CD4+ T cells from PBMCs cultured without peptide, taken before COVID-19 vaccination. This sequence originates from a human donor who received a COVID-19 vaccine.

CDR3 bases: TGTGCCAGCAGCTTATGGGGGAACACTGAAGCTTTCTTT. It codes for CASSLWGNTEAFF. The chain is built from TRBV7-2 and TRBJ1-1, with D uncertain. Trimming stripped 2 bases from V and 1 base from J, with 5 bases between. CDR1 is SGHTA and CDR2 is FQGNSA in the germline V gene. The CDR3 contains 13 residues.